This T cell receptor beta chain was recorded in a study of technical replicates of blood from several donors. J was trimmed by 4 bases and V by 11 bases; bases with no gene match: 10. Germline V gene data show CDR1 as ENHRY and CDR2 as SYGVKD. The CDR3 has 13 residues. Assay used: immunoSEQ multiplex PCR; TCRdb lists only in-frame clones, some missing. The repertoire consists of some 81,000 clones, with 75% to 95% occurring once and the leading ten covering 0.2% to 0.25%. The V and J genes are TRBV10-3 and TRBJ2-7; 8 bases fit TRBD2. The TCR was taken from a human donor in good health. The sequenced sample consisted of T cells isolated from PBMCs. CDR3 coding DNA: TGTGCCCACAAACCGGGGGGGACTTACGAGCAGTACTTC. This codes for CAHKPGGTYEQYF.